These T cell receptor beta chains were read from a single sample in a study of lymphopenia after photon versus proton radiotherapy. Clones were sequenced by immunoSEQ multiplex PCR, and TCRdb holds only the in-frame ones, with some missing. Of tens of thousands of clones in the sample, over 70% were seen once. The source was peripheral blood, collected from a patient treated with proton-based radiotherapy. These receptor sequences come from a man in his sixties with pancreatic cancer. The CDR3 runs from the conserved cysteine through the conserved F or W. D genes are given only for firm matches.

cdr3_length j_call d_call v_call cdr3_aa cdr3_nt
14 TRBJ2-7 TRBD1 TRBV11-2 CASSRDRGLLEQYF TGTGCCAGCAGCCGGGACAGGGGCCTTCTGGAGCAGTACTTC
12 TRBJ1-5 - TRBV28 CASDESNQPQHF TGTGCCAGCGATGAGAGTAATCAGCCCCAGCATTTT
14 TRBJ1-4 - TRBV9 CASSTGGANEKLFF TGTGCCAGCTCGACAGGTGGTGCTAATGAAAAACTGTTTTTT
16 TRBJ2-7 TRBD2 TRBV5-1 CASSLSLAGFTYEQYF TGCGCCAGCAGCTTGAGTCTAGCGGGATTCACTTACGAGCAGTACTTC
11 TRBJ1-2 - TRBV28 CASSGNYGYTF TGTGCCAGCAGTGGTAACTATGGCTACACCTTC
14 TRBJ2-1 TRBD2 TRBV5-4 CASSLRASGNEQFF TGTGCCAGCAGCTTGAGGGCTAGCGGGAATGAGCAGTTCTTC
17 TRBJ2-7 - TRBV21-1 CASSKEEGPKTSYEQYF TGTGCCAGCAGCAAAGAGGAGGGGCCCAAGACGTCCTACGAGCAGTACTTC
13 TRBJ1-1 TRBD1 TRBV9 CASSVEGQGEAFF TGTGCCAGCAGCGTAGAAGGACAGGGGGAAGCTTTCTTT
13 TRBJ1-5 TRBD1 TRBV29-1 CSVATGHNQPQHF TGCAGCGTTGCGACAGGGCACAATCAGCCCCAGCATTTT
16 TRBJ2-7 TRBD2 TRBV6-5 CASSLGTSGIPYEQYF TGTGCCAGCAGTTTAGGGACTAGCGGGATTCCCTACGAGCAGTACTTC
17 TRBJ1-5 - TRBV28 CASSLSTGGRSNQPQHF TGTGCCAGCAGTTTATCCACAGGTGGCAGGAGCAATCAGCCCCAGCATTTT
15 TRBJ2-7 - TRBV11-3 CASSLERDNSYEQYF TGTGCCAGCAGCTTAGAGAGGGACAACTCCTACGAGCAGTACTTC
15 TRBJ2-1 - TRBV12-5 CASGLSGSSYNEQFF TGTGCTAGTGGTTTGTCCGGAAGCTCCTACAATGAGCAGTTCTTC